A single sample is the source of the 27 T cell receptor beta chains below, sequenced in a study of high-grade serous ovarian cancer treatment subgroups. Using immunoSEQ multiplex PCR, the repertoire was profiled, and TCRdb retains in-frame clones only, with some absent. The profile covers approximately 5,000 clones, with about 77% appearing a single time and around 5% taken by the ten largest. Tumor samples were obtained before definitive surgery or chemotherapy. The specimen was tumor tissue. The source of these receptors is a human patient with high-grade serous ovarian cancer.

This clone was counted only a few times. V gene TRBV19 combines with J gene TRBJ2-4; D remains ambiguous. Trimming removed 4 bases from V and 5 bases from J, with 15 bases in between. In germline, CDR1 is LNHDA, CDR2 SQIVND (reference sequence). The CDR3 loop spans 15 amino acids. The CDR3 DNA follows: TGTGCCAGTAGTAAGTGGGCGCTTGTGGAAAACATTCAGTACTTC. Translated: CASSKWALVENIQYF.

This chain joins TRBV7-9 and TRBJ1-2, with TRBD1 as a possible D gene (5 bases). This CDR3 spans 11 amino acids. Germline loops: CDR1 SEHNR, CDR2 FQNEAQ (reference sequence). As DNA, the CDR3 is TGTCTGGGGGGGAGCAACTATGGCTACACCTTC. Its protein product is CLGGSNYGYTF.

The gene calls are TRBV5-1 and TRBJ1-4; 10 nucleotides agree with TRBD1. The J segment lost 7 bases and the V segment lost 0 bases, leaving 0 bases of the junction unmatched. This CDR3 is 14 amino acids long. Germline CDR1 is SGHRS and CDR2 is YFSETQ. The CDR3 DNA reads TGCGCCAGCAGCTTGGGGGACAGGGGTGAAAAACTGTTTTTT. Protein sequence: CASSLGDRGEKLFF.

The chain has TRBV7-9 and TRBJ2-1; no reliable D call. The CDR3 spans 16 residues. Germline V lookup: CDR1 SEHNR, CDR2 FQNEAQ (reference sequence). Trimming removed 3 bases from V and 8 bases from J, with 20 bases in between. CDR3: CASSFPSRDGYDEQFF. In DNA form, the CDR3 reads TGTGCCAGCAGCTTTCCTAGTAGGGATGGGTACGATGAGCAGTTCTTC.

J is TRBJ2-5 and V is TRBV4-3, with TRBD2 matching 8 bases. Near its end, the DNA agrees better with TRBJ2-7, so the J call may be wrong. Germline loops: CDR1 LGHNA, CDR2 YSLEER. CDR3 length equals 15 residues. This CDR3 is CASSHSPGGGYEQYF. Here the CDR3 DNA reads TGCGCCAGCAGCCATTCTCCCGGGGGGGGCTACGAGCAGTACTTC.

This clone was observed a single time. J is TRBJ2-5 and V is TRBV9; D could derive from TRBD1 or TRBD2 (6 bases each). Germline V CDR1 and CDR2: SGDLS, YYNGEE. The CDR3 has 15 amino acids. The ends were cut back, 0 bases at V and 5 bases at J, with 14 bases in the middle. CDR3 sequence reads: CASSVGGAEEETQYF. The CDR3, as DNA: TGTGCCAGCAGCGTAGGGGGGGCCGAAGAGGAGACCCAGTACTTC.

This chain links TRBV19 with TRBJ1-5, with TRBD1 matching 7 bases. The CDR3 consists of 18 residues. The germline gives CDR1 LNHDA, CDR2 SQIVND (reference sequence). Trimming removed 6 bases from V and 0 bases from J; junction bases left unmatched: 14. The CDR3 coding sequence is TGTGCCAGTAGCAGACGGGACAGCTCCTTCCTTAGCAATCAGCCCCAGCATTTT. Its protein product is CASSRRDSSFLSNQPQHF.

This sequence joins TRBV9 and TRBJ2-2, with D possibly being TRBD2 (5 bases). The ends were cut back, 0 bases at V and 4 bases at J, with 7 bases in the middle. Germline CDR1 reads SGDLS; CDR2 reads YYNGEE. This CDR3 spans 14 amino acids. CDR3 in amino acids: CASSVVRGTGELFF. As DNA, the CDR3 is TGTGCCAGCAGCGTAGTCCGGGGCACCGGGGAGCTGTTTTTT.

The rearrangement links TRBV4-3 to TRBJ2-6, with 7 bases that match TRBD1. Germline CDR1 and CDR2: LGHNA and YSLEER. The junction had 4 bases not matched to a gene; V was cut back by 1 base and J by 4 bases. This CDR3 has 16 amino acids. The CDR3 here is CASSQVGGFGANVLTF. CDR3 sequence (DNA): TGCGCCAGCAGCCAAGTAGGGGGCTTCGGGGCCAACGTCCTGACTTTC.

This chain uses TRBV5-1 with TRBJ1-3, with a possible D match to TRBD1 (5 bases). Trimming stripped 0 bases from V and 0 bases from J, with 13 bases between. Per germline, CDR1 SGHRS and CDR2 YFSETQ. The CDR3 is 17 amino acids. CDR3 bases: TGCGCCAGCAGCTTGGAGGCAGGGCACAGCTCTGGAAACACCATATATTTT. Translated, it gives CASSLEAGHSSGNTIYF.

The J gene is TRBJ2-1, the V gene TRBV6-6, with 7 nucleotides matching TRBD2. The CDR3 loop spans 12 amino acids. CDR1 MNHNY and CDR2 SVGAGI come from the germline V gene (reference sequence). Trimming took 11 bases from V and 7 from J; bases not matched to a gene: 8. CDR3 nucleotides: TGTGCCGGGGGACTACTCCAGAATGAGCAGTTCTTC. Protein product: CAGGLLQNEQFF.

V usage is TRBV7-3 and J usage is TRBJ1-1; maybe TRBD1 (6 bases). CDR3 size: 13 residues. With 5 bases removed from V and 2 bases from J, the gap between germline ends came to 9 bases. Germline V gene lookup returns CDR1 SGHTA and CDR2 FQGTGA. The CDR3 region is CASSEQGNTEAFF. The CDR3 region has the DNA TGTGCCAGCAGCGAACAGGGAAACACTGAAGCTTTCTTT.

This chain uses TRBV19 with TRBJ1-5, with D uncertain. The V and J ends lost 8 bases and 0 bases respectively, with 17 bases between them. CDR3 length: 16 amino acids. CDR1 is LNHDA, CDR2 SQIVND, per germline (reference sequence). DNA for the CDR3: TGTGCCAGTCAAAACCCTCCCGGGTATAGCAATCAGCCCCAGCATTTT. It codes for CASQNPPGYSNQPQHF. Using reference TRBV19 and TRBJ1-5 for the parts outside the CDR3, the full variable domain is DGGITQSPKYLFRKEGQNVTLSCEQNLNHDAMYWYRQDPGQGLRLIYYSQIVNDFQKGDIAEGYSVSREKKESFPLTVTSAQKNPTAFYLCASQNPPGYSNQPQHFGDGTRLSIL.

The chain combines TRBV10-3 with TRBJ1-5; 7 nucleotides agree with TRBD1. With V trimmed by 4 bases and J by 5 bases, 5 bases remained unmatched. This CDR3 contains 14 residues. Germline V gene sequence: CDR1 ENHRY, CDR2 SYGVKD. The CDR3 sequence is CAISVSGGDQPQHF. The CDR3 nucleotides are TGTGCCATCAGTGTGTCAGGGGGGGATCAGCCCCAGCATTTT.

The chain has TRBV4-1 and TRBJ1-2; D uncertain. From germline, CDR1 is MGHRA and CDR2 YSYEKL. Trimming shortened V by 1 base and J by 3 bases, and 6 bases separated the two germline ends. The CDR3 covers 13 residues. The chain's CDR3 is CASSQGIDYGYTF. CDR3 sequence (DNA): TGCGCCAGCAGCCAAGGAATCGACTATGGCTACACCTTC.

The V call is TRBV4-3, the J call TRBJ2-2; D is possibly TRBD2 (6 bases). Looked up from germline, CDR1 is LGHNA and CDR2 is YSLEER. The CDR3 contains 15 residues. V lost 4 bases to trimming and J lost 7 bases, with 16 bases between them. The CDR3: CASSPGGELGGELFF. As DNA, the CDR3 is TGCGCCAGCAGCCCCGGGGGAGAGCTGGGCGGGGAGCTGTTTTTT.

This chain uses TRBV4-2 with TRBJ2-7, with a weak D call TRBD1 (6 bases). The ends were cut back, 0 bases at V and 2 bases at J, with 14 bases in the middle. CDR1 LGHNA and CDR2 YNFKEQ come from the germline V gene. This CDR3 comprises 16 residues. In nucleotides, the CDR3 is TGTGCCAGCAGCCAAGAGAGGCGGACAGCACCCTACGAGCAGTACTTC. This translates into CASSQERRTAPYEQYF.

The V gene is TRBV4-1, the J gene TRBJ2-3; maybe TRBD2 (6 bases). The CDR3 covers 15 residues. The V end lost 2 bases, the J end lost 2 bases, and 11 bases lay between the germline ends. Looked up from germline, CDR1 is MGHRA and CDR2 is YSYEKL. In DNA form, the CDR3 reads TGCGCCAGCAGCCAATTTGCGGGGAACACAGATACGCAGTATTTT. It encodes CASSQFAGNTDTQYF.

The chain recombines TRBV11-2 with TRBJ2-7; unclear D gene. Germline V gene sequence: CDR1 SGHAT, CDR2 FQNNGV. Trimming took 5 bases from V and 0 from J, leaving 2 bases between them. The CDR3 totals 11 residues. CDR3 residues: CASSRSYEQYF. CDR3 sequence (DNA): TGTGCCAGCAGCCGCTCCTACGAGCAGTACTTC. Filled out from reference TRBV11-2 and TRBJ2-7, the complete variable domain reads EAGVAQSPRYKIIEKRQSVAFWCNPISGHATLYWYQQILGQGPKLLIQFQNNGVVDDSQLPKDRFSAERLKGVDSTLKIQPAKLEDSAVYLCASSRSYEQYFGPGTRLTVT.

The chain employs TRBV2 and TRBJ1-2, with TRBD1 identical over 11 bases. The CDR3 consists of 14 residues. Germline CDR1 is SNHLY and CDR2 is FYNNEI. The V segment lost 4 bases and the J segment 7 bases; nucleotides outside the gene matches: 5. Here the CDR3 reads CASSVRTGGTGYTF. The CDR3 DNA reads TGTGCCAGCAGTGTCAGGACAGGGGGCACTGGCTACACCTTC. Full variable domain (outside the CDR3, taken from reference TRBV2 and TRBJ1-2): EPEVTQTPSHQVTQMGQEVILRCVPISNHLYFYWYRQILGQKVEFLVSFYNNEISEKSEIFDDQFSVERPDGSNFTLKIRSTKLEDSAMYFCASSVRTGGTGYTFGSGTRLTVV.

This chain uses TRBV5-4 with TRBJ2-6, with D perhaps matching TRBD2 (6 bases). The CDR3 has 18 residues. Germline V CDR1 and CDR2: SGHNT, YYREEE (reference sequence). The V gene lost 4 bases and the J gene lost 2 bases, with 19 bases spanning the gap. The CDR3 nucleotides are TGTGCCAGCAGCGCACTCCGGGACTTTTCGACTGGGGCCAACGTCCTGACTTTC. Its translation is CASSALRDFSTGANVLTF.

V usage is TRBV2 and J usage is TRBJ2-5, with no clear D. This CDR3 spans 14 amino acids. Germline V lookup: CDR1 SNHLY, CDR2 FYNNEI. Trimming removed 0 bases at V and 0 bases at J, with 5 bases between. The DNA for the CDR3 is TGTGCCAGCAGTGAAGCGGAGTACCAAGAGACCCAGTACTTC. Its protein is CASSEAEYQETQYF.

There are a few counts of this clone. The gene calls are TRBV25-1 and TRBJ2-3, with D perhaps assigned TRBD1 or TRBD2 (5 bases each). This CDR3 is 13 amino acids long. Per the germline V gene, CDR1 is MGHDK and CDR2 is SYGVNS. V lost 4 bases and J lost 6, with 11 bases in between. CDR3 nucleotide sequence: TGTGCCAGCAGTGGAGGGGTGCCCGATACGCAGTATTTT. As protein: CASSGGVPDTQYF.

CDR3 residues: CASSPLGGMNTEAFF. For the CDR3, the DNA is TGTGCCAGCAGCCCCCTAGGTGGGATGAACACTGAAGCTTTCTTT. V usage is TRBV9 and J usage is TRBJ1-1, with D unclear. The ends were cut back, 4 bases at V and 0 bases at J, with 13 bases in the middle. The CDR3 is 15 amino acids. Germline CDR1 reads SGDLS; CDR2 reads YYNGEE.

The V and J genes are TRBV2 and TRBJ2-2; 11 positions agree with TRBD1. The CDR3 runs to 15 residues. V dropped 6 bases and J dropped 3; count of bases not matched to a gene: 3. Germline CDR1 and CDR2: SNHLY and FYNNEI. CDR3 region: CASRPDRGHTGELFF. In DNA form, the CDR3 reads TGTGCCAGCAGACCGGACAGGGGGCACACCGGGGAGCTGTTTTTT.

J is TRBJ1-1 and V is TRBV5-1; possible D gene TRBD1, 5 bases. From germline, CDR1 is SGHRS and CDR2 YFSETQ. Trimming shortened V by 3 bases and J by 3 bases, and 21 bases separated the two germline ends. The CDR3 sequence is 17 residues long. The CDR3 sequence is CASSWRKKPGRDTEAFF. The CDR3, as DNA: TGCGCCAGCAGCTGGAGGAAAAAGCCTGGCAGGGACACTGAAGCTTTCTTT.

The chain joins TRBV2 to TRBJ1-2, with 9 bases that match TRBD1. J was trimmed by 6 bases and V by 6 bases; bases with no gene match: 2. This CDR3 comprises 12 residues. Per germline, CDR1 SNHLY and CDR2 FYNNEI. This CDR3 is CASRRQGDGYTF. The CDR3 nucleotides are TGTGCCAGCAGGAGACAGGGGGATGGCTACACCTTC.